The present T cell receptor beta chain was sequenced within a study of tumor-infiltrating lymphocytes in primary liver carcinoma. Co-extracted RNA and DNA came from about 19-30 mg of unsorted bulk tissue. Every tumor yielded five separate sampled regions. Reverse transcription of around 500 ng total RNA with a constant-region primer produced TCR beta cDNA. Slightly modified ARM-PCR, run as three nested multiplex PCR rounds, produced the TCR beta libraries. The first two PCR rounds used TRBV1-TRBV30 primers with a Cbeta primer, approximately 10 cycles each. From the multiplex PCR reads, TCRdb called clonotypes with MiXCR, one entry per CDR3 protein. Here the sample spans roughly 20,000 distinct CDR3 sequences, under 75% being singletons. Overall study results and limits: Top clones occupying all five tumor regions numbered only about 8-25%.

Worth noting for this clonotype: The antigen remains unidentified. The junction departs from the called germline gene at one end, perhaps through a read error.

The germline V gene has CDR1 SGHAT and CDR2 FQNNGV. CDR3 length: 17 residues. The clonotype comes from a man between 35 and 55 years old with primary liver carcinoma and hepatitis B virus infection. V usage is TRBV11-2 and J usage is TRBJ2-1, with D maybe TRBD1 (6 bases). The sample comprised liver tumor tissue from sampling region 1. The sample's subset: tumor region T1, superior pole. CDR3: CASSLDRGRGSYNEQFF. In DNA, the CDR3 is TGTGCCAGCAGCTTAGATAGGGGCAGGGGCTCCTACAATGAACAGTTCTTC.